This T cell receptor (beta chain) emerged from a study of blood T cell repertoires in COVID-19. On the study more broadly: Both acute and convalescent COVID-19 samples were obtained from the United States, Italy and Spain.

Germline lookup yields CDR1 KGHDR and CDR2 SFDVKD. The CDR3 length is 18 residues. The V gene end was trimmed by 3 bases and the J gene end by 4 bases; junction bases not matched to a gene: 12. Methods used by the authors: Amplifying reference gene primers gave estimates of nucleated cell counts. Method: immunoSEQ multiplex PCR; TCRdb's copy keeps in-frame clones and lacks some. Clone size and the V and J calls come from that table; the DNA yielded D and trimming. Of roughly 300,000 clones listed, about 90% are singletons. In terms of age and location, participants ranged from roughly 18 to 90 years and lived in approximately 24 US areas.

Sequenced input: PBMCs or T cells enriched from blood (not recorded which). The V call is TRBV24-1, the J call TRBJ2-2, with TRBD2 matching 8 bases. This receptor was taken from a woman in her twenties or thirties who had recovered from COVID-19. The CDR3 loop is CATSDRASGWASTGELFF. As DNA, the CDR3 is TGTGCCACCAGTGATCGGGCTAGCGGGTGGGCTAGCACCGGGGAGCTGTTTTTT.